Given below is one T cell receptor (beta chain) in context. Its specificity is not known. This entry is derived from a study of a mutant IDH1 vaccine in newly diagnosed glioma. In the study overall: Vaccine administration was initiated 4-6 weeks following radiotherapy alone, or with temozolomide cycles. Previous care, which was radiotherapy, temozolomide, or both, most often involved both.

Only in-frame clones appear in the TCRdb table, and some are missing; sequencing was by immunoSEQ multiplex PCR. The sample yields tens of thousands of clones, 87% seen once. The CDR3 spans 15 residues. Germline CDR1 SGDLS, CDR2 YYNGEE. The V and J ends lost 5 bases and 1 base, in that order; junction bases with no gene match: 4. Stated time point: week 23, last vaccination. In every dose of vaccine, 300 ug of mutant IDH1 20-mer peptide was given alongside topical imiquimod. This chain uses TRBV9 with TRBJ2-2, with 8 bases lining up with TRBD2. The specimen comprised PBMCs, sampled from a glioma patient whose treatment included an IDH1 peptide vaccine. The TCR sequence derives from a man in his forties or fifties with glioma. CDR3 in DNA: TGTGCCAGCAGGTCGGGACTAGTGAACACCGGGGAGCTGTTTTTT. As protein: CASRSGLVNTGELFF.